The following is a T cell receptor beta chain sequence with its context. Its matching antigen is unknown. The data were taken from a study of shared clonotypes between healthy human individuals. Study as a whole: There were three CD4 naive, three CD4 memory, two CD8 naive and one CD8 memory plates per donor. General observations from the study: Generation probability values for non-shared clonotypes were lower than those for clonotypes shared by all four donors. Across several donors, naive CD4 shared approximately 4.5%, naive CD8 3.5% to 4%, memory CD4 roughly 2.4%, memory CD8 around 0.36%. Sequencing depth was expected to influence donor clonotype sharing.

The data were produced by immunoSEQ multiplex PCR, yet TCRdb's version contains in-frame clones alone and is incomplete. Here the sample spans 1,400,000 or so clones, approximately 98.5% being singletons. V shed 4 bases, J shed 8 bases, and the junction held 14 bases outside the gene matches. Germline CDR1 reads SGHKS; CDR2 reads YYEKEE (reference sequence). This CDR3 region has 16 residues. The specimen was naive CD4+ T cells sorted from blood. Subset indicated: CD45RA+ positively selected. The chain carries TRBV5-5 and TRBJ2-1; 8 bases map to TRBD2. This sequence was found in a man younger than 40 in good health. The CDR3 spells CASSAALLAALDEQFF. DNA of the CDR3: TGTGCCAGCAGCGCTGCTTTACTAGCGGCTTTGGATGAGCAGTTCTTC. Complete variable domain (other parts from reference TRBV5-5 and TRBJ2-1): DAGVTQSPTHLIKTRGQQVTLRCSPISGHKSVSWYQQVLGQGPQFIFQYYEKEERGRGNFPDRFSARQFPNYSSELNVNALLLGDSALYLCASSAALLAALDEQFFGPGTRLTVL.